Presented here are 13 T cell receptor beta chains from one specimen sequenced in a study of T cell repertoires in cytomegalovirus infection (dated by TCRdb to the late 2010s). These receptors have no known antigen. Sequencing was performed on an Illumina HiSeq 1500. TCRdb reprocessing: public reads trimmed at Q25 with fastp, clones called with MiXCR, in-frame beta chains kept. Each CDR3 protein appears once, grouped with its most common genes and DNA. This sample has some 940,000 distinct CDR3 sequences in its table, and around 30% of those were observed once. The top ten clonotypes cover 11% to 15% of the sample. The intended sense of this specimen's treatment or condition label: in vitro stimulation with specific CMV peptide epitopes to enrich CMV-specific T cells. Here the sequenced sample was cultured CD8+ T cells from PBMCs, taken from culture after CMV antigen stimulation. These receptors originate from a human donor in good health (CMV status not recorded). Some clones in this sample may be carry-over from other donors' samples.

This clonotype has just a few counts. CDR3 in amino acids: CSARDWLGYGGANVLTF. For the CDR3, the DNA is TGCAGTGCTAGAGATTGGCTAGGCTACGGTGGGGCCAACGTCCTGACTTTC. This chain joins TRBV20-1 and TRBJ2-6; D remains unclear. V lost 0 bases and J lost 3, with 15 bases in between. Looked up from germline, CDR1 is DFQATT and CDR2 is SNEGSKA (reference sequence). The CDR3 has 17 residues.

The rearrangement joins TRBV4-2 to TRBJ2-5; 13 bases line up with TRBD2. This CDR3 spans 16 amino acids. Germline loops: CDR1 LGHNA, CDR2 YNFKEQ. V dropped 0 bases and J dropped 3; count of bases not matched to a gene: 1. CDR3 in amino acids: CASSQELAGGKETQYF. The CDR3, as DNA: TGTGCCAGCAGCCAAGAACTAGCGGGGGGGAAAGAGACCCAGTACTTC.

The rearrangement links TRBV4-1 to TRBJ2-1; 7 bases fit TRBD1. The CDR3 has 16 residues. Germline trimming cut 0 bases from V and 4 bases from J; bases unmatched to any gene: 6. Germline CDR1 and CDR2: MGHRA and YSYEKL. CDR3 nucleotides: TGCGCCAGCAGCCAAGATGGGACAGCTAATTACAATGAGCAGTTCTTC. Protein sequence: CASSQDGTANYNEQFF.

This clonotype was counted only a few times. The chain joins TRBV7-6 to TRBJ2-5; tentatively, D is TRBD1 (5 bases). Between the trimmed V and J ends, which lost 5 bases and 4 bases, there was a span of 14 bases. Germline loops: CDR1 SGHVS, CDR2 FNYEAQ. The CDR3 totals 14 residues. The CDR3: CASSQRQGGETQYF. The CDR3 bases are TGTGCCAGCAGCCAGAGGCAGGGTGGAGAGACCCAGTACTTC.

In this sample, this clonotype turned up many times. V is TRBV3-1 and J is TRBJ1-2, with 7 bases lining up with TRBD1. V was clipped by 0 bases and J by 3 bases; unmatched bases: 19. The CDR3 loop spans 20 amino acids. Germline V gene sequence: CDR1 LGHDT, CDR2 YNNKEL (reference sequence). This CDR3 reads CASSQDLWRQGVGRDYGYTF. The CDR3 coding sequence is TGTGCCAGCAGCCAAGATCTTTGGCGGCAGGGGGTGGGAAGGGACTATGGCTACACCTTC.

This clonotype was recorded a few times. This chain uses TRBV7-9 with TRBJ2-3, with D possibly matching TRBD1 (6 bases). Per germline, CDR1 SEHNR and CDR2 FQNEAQ (reference sequence). The CDR3 sequence is 15 residues long. V gave up 6 bases and J gave up 0 bases, with 13 bases separating them. The CDR3 sequence: CASRGAGSSTDTQYF. In DNA, the CDR3 is TGTGCCAGCAGGGGGGCAGGCTCTAGCACAGATACGCAGTATTTT.

This clonotype was detected once. The V gene is TRBV20-1, the J gene TRBJ2-1; TRBD2 aligns across 13 bases. The CDR3 has 20 amino acids. J was trimmed by 0 bases and V by 0 bases; bases with no gene match: 11. In germline, CDR1 is DFQATT, CDR2 SNEGSKA (reference sequence). This CDR3 is CSARDWLLAGGSSSYNEQFF. The CDR3 nucleotides read TGCAGTGCTAGAGATTGGTTACTAGCGGGGGGGTCCAGCTCCTACAATGAGCAGTTCTTC.

CDR3 bases: TGTGCCAGCAGCTTACAAATTTCACAACAGGCTTTCTTT. Amino acid sequence: CASSLQISQQAFF. The chain uses TRBV7-6 and TRBJ1-1; D unclear. The CDR3 has 13 amino acids. V lost 2 bases to trimming and J lost 11 bases, with 15 bases between them. Germline-derived CDR1 and CDR2 are SGHVS and FNYEAQ.

Concerning this clonotype: At one of its ends the junction is not consistent with the germline gene, which may arise from a read error. The chain's CDR3 is CANSQGGGAEAFF. DNA of the CDR3: TGCGCCAACAGCCAAGGCGGTGGGGCTGAAGCTTTCTTT. The gene calls are TRBV4-3 and TRBJ1-1; D unclear. The CDR3 has 13 residues. The germline V gene encodes CDR1 LGHNA and CDR2 YSLEER.

The chain combines TRBV4-1 with TRBJ1-5; possibly TRBD1 for D (6 bases). This CDR3 has 14 amino acids. Germline V gene sequence: CDR1 MGHRA, CDR2 YSYEKL. The V and J ends lost 3 bases and 2 bases respectively, with 8 bases between them. CDR3 nucleotides: TGCGCCAGCAGCCACCCAGGGGGCAATCAGCCCCAGCATTTT. Residues: CASSHPGGNQPQHF.

This clonotype has only a few counts. The chain uses TRBV27 and TRBJ2-3; D is uncertain. Germline V gene sequence: CDR1 MNHEY, CDR2 SMNVEV (reference sequence). Trimming shortened V by 2 bases and J by 3 bases, and 9 bases separated the two germline ends. The CDR3 spans 14 residues. The CDR3 DNA reads TGTGCCAGCAGTTTAGTCAGGAGAACAGATACGCAGTATTTT. Translated, it gives CASSLVRRTDTQYF.

The CDR3 bases are TGTGCCAACAGTAATCAGGACTTCGTAAACTATGTAGATGGCTACACCTTC. Translated, it gives CANSNQDFVNYVDGYTF. V gene TRBV7-6 combines with J gene TRBJ1-2; no reliable D call. V dropped 10 bases and J dropped 6 bases, with 30 bases sitting between them. Germline V gives CDR1 SGHVS, CDR2 FNYEAQ. This CDR3 comprises 17 residues.

This clonotype was detected many times. The rearrangement uses TRBV7-3 and TRBJ2-1; 12 positions agree with TRBD1. The CDR3 loop spans 14 amino acids. Germline values: CDR1 SGHTA, CDR2 FQGTGA. The V gene end was trimmed by 5 bases and the J gene end by 12 bases; junction bases not matched to a gene: 8. This chain's CDR3 is CASSPGQGALRQFF. The CDR3 nucleotides are TGTGCCAGCAGCCCGGGACAGGGGGCACTGAGGCAGTTCTTC.